These T cell receptor beta chains were read from a single sample in a study of blood T cell repertoires in COVID-19. Sequenced by immunoSEQ multiplex PCR; TCRdb stores in-frame clones only, minus some. The repertoire includes about 350,000 clones, around 87% of them detected once, and nearly 6.5% sits in the top ten. Sequencing was done on a sample of peripheral blood. These receptors originate from a woman aged 45-60 years with COVID-19, enrolled during active disease. The CDR3 runs from the conserved cysteine through the conserved F or W. Fields, in order: J gene, V gene, CDR3 protein.

J gene: TRBJ1-3
V gene: TRBV5-1
CDR3 protein: CASSLVGNTIYF

J gene: TRBJ1-1
V gene: TRBV11-2
CDR3 protein: CASSHGPAWNTEAFF

J gene: TRBJ2-3
V gene: TRBV3-1/TRBV3-2
CDR3 protein: CASSLTSGTDTQYF

J gene: TRBJ1-2
V gene: TRBV4-1
CDR3 protein: CASSREGANYGYTF

J gene: TRBJ1-4
V gene: TRBV10-3
CDR3 protein: CAIAGQLNEKLFF

J gene: TRBJ1-2
V gene: TRBV4-1
CDR3 protein: CASSPRTGDNYGYTF

J gene: TRBJ2-3
V gene: TRBV7-9
CDR3 protein: CASSTLRGKMGDTQYF

J gene: TRBJ2-7
V gene: TRBV10-3
CDR3 protein: CAISEGTAGGREQYF

J gene: TRBJ2-1
V gene: TRBV5-1
CDR3 protein: CASSLAGVKTNEQFF

J gene: TRBJ1-5
V gene: TRBV7-5
CDR3 protein: CVRSCEGDQPQHF

J gene: TRBJ1-4
V gene: TRBV4-2
CDR3 protein: CASRLTGAEKLFF

J gene: TRBJ2-3
V gene: TRBV5-1
CDR3 protein: CASSLRTSGRTDTQYF

J gene: TRBJ1-2
V gene: TRBV18
CDR3 protein: CASSPVQGIKDGYTF

J gene: TRBJ1-3
V gene: TRBV3-1/TRBV3-2
CDR3 protein: CASSQDRGVGGGTIYF

J gene: TRBJ1-4
V gene: TRBV15
CDR3 protein: CATSRDLTGEKLFF

J gene: TRBJ1-2
V gene: TRBV19
CDR3 protein: CASSKLQGAADYGYTF

J gene: TRBJ2-4
V gene: TRBV2
CDR3 protein: CASNLEQGAKNIQYF

J gene: TRBJ2-7
V gene: TRBV3-1/TRBV3-2
CDR3 protein: CASSRQGSSEQYF

J gene: TRBJ1-1
V gene: TRBV27
CDR3 protein: CASSWGTGGNTEAFF

J gene: TRBJ2-7
V gene: TRBV7-2
CDR3 protein: CVSSLTGGPGEQYF

J gene: TRBJ1-5
V gene: TRBV11-2
CDR3 protein: CASSRLLGVQHF

J gene: TRBJ2-7
V gene: TRBV7-8
CDR3 protein: CASSRTGLGGYEQYF

J gene: TRBJ2-1
V gene: TRBV9
CDR3 protein: CASSVEGTRGFYNEQFF

J gene: TRBJ2-5
V gene: TRBV12-3/TRBV12-4
CDR3 protein: CASSPFRRETQYF

J gene: TRBJ2-7
V gene: TRBV27
CDR3 protein: CASSSERLAKKQYF

J gene: TRBJ2-1
V gene: TRBV7-9
CDR3 protein: CARQGTTNEQFF

J gene: TRBJ2-3
V gene: TRBV29-1
CDR3 protein: CSVSSGGAFTDTQYF

J gene: TRBJ2-3
V gene: TRBV9
CDR3 protein: CASSVVGTDTQYF

J gene: TRBJ2-7
V gene: TRBV28
CDR3 protein: CASSSGTGLLSYEQYF

J gene: TRBJ2-3
V gene: TRBV18
CDR3 protein: CASSRPGTGSSDTQYF

J gene: TRBJ1-2
V gene: TRBV5-1
CDR3 protein: CASSLVGQGSYGYTF

J gene: TRBJ2-1
V gene: TRBV29-1
CDR3 protein: CSVVLGTGQNEQFF

J gene: TRBJ2-2
V gene: TRBV6-2/TRBV6-3
CDR3 protein: CASSYGGGEPEYGELFF

J gene: TRBJ2-3
V gene: TRBV19
CDR3 protein: CASSLLTQADTQYF

J gene: TRBJ2-5
V gene: TRBV6-2/TRBV6-3
CDR3 protein: CASSTREAGNLGETQYF

J gene: TRBJ1-1
V gene: TRBV7-2
CDR3 protein: CASSPLRGYEAFF

J gene: TRBJ1-4
V gene: TRBV24-1
CDR3 protein: CATSDFRGEKLFF

J gene: TRBJ1-2
V gene: TRBV24-1
CDR3 protein: CATSDSTGGTYGYTF

J gene: TRBJ1-2
V gene: TRBV5-4
CDR3 protein: CASSLDWGDGGYTF